These 26 T cell receptor beta chains were all obtained from the same sample, sequenced in a study of identical twins. TCRdb redid the calling of the 5' RACE reads with MiXCR, one entry per CDR3 protein. Among 200,000 to 300,000 distinct CDR3 sequences listed, over 9.5% were seen once. The sequencing sample was made of memory T cells sorted from blood. The source of these receptors is a man aged 45-60 years in good health.

This clonotype was seen many times. This chain links TRBV7-2 with TRBJ1-2; weak D call: TRBD1 (5 bases). The CDR3 runs to 15 residues. Per the germline V gene, CDR1 is SGHTA and CDR2 is FQGNSA. Deletions cut 1 base from V and 2 bases from J, with 11 bases between. The CDR3 loop reads CASSLGTGGNYGYTF. CDR3 in DNA: TGTGCCAGCAGCTTAGGAACTGGGGGAAACTATGGCTACACCTTC.

Ten or more counts support this clonotype. This rearrangement joins TRBV3-1 to TRBJ1-4; the D is unclear. The V end lost 1 base, the J end lost 10 bases, and 7 bases lay between the germline ends. The CDR3 has 12 residues. Germline CDR1 is LGHDT and CDR2 is YNNKEL (reference sequence). CDR3 coding DNA: TGTGCCAGCAGCCAAGGAGATGGAAAACTGTTTTTT. Protein: CASSQGDGKLFF.

The V gene is TRBV20-1, the J gene TRBJ2-1; 8 positions match TRBD2. Germline V lookup: CDR1 DFQATT, CDR2 SNEGSKA (reference sequence). Trimming took 0 bases from V and 4 from J; bases not matched to a gene: 5. The CDR3 loop spans 15 amino acids. CDR3 nucleotide sequence: TGCAGTGCTAGAGATCCGACGGGGGGGTACAATGAGCAGTTCTTC. It is translated as CSARDPTGGYNEQFF.

This clonotype was picked up a small number of times. CDR3 nucleotide sequence: TGTGCCAGCAGCGCCACAAGGACCCTCTCTGGAAACACCATATATTTT. Its protein product is CASSATRTLSGNTIYF. This chain uses TRBV7-8 with TRBJ1-3; D call uncertain. V lost 5 bases and J 0 bases, leaving 14 bases between the germline ends. The germline V gene encodes CDR1 SGHVS and CDR2 FQNEAQ. This CDR3 contains 16 residues.

This clonotype was observed at least ten times. V and J are TRBV5-1 and TRBJ1-2; D unclear. There are 17 residues in the CDR3. Germline loops: CDR1 SGHRS, CDR2 YFSETQ. V dropped 4 bases and J dropped 4 bases, with 23 bases sitting between them. The CDR3 region is CASSPWGASQHTYGYTF. The CDR3 bases are TGCGCCAGCAGCCCCTGGGGTGCCAGCCAACACACCTATGGCTACACCTTC.

The sample holds many counts of this clonotype. The rearrangement joins TRBV7-2 to TRBJ2-7; D is possibly TRBD1 (6 bases). The V gene lost 3 bases and the J gene lost 0 bases, with 9 bases spanning the gap. The CDR3 has 14 amino acids. The germline CDR1 and CDR2 sequences are SGHTA and FQGNSA. The CDR3 DNA sequence: TGTGCCAGCAGCTTCCAGGGGAACTCCTACGAGCAGTACTTC. This sequence encodes CASSFQGNSYEQYF.

This clonotype was picked up many times. The chain has TRBV20-1 and TRBJ2-1; 10 nucleotides align to TRBD2. The CDR3 consists of 15 residues. J lost 4 bases, V lost 6 bases, and 9 bases had no gene match. Germline V gene lookup returns CDR1 DFQATT and CDR2 SNEGSKA (reference sequence). CDR3 loop: CSAALAGETYNEQFF. CDR3 in DNA: TGCAGTGCGGCCCTAGCGGGGGAGACTTACAATGAGCAGTTCTTC.

This clonotype was recorded many times. This chain uses TRBV6-1 with TRBJ1-2; D possibly corresponds to TRBD1 (5 bases). The CDR3 extends over 13 amino acids. Looked up from germline, CDR1 is MNHNS and CDR2 is SASEGT. Between the trimmed V and J ends, which lost 6 bases and 8 bases, there was a span of 16 bases. CDR3 region: CASRSLGSGGYTF. Here the CDR3 DNA reads TGTGCCAGCAGGAGTCTCGGGTCAGGGGGCTACACCTTC.

This clonotype has only a few counts. This chain links TRBV5-1 with TRBJ1-6; 9 nucleotides agree with TRBD1. CDR3 length equals 16 residues. J was trimmed by 11 bases and V by 0 bases; bases with no gene match: 9. Germline V gene lookup returns CDR1 SGHRS and CDR2 YFSETQ. CDR3 loop: CASSLDGTGFLPPLHF. In DNA, the CDR3 is TGCGCCAGCAGCTTGGATGGGACAGGGTTTTTACCACCCCTCCACTTT.

The chain links TRBV6-5 to TRBJ1-4; the match to TRBD1 covers 9 bases. Germline V gives CDR1 MNHEY, CDR2 SVGAGI. This CDR3 is built from 15 residues. Losses at the gene ends were 4 bases for V and 5 bases for J; bases not matched to a gene: 5. CDR3 sequence: CASSLDGTGNEKLFF. CDR3 coding DNA: TGTGCCAGCAGTTTGGATGGGACAGGGAATGAAAAACTGTTTTTT.

The rearrangement joins TRBV6-1 to TRBJ2-5, with 12 nucleotides matching TRBD2. V lost 5 bases to trimming and J lost 5 bases; unmatched junction nucleotides: 6. CDR1 is MNHNS and CDR2 is SASEGT in the germline V gene. The CDR3 length is 15 residues. The CDR3 DNA is TGTGCCAGCAGTAGCGCTAGCGGGGGGGCGGAGACCCAGTACTTC. Its translation: CASSSASGGAETQYF.

This clonotype occurred many times. The chain uses TRBV20-1 and TRBJ2-1; possible D gene TRBD2, 5 bases. Deletions cut 0 bases from V and 1 base from J, with 13 bases between. Germline CDR1 is DFQATT and CDR2 is SNEGSKA (reference sequence). The CDR3 is 16 residues long. The CDR3 DNA reads as TGCAGTGCTAGAGATCAGGCTAGCCCGTCCTACAATGAGCAGTTCTTC. This codes for CSARDQASPSYNEQFF.

This clonotype was seen a few times. The genes are TRBV10-3 and TRBJ1-4; possible D gene TRBD1, 6 bases. The germline V and J ends were trimmed by 3 bases and 5 bases, with 10 bases remaining between them. The CDR3 spans 14 residues. Germline CDR1 ENHRY, CDR2 SYGVKD. CDR3 protein: CAISDGGANEKLFF. The CDR3 DNA sequence: TGTGCCATCAGTGATGGGGGGGCAAATGAAAAACTGTTTTTT.

V gene TRBV27 combines with J gene TRBJ2-5; D call uncertain. The V gene's germline CDR1 is MNHEY and CDR2 SMNVEV (reference sequence). This CDR3 has 13 amino acids. Trimming left V 6 bases short and J 0 bases short, with 8 bases between. CDR3 sequence: CASRVRYQETQYF. In DNA, the CDR3 is TGTGCCAGCAGAGTGCGATACCAAGAGACCCAGTACTTC.

This rearrangement joins TRBV2 to TRBJ2-5; D is unresolved. V was clipped by 5 bases and J by 3 bases, with 4 bases between them. CDR3 size: 11 residues. CDR1 SNHLY and CDR2 FYNNEI come from the germline V gene. CDR3 protein: CASSFKETQYF. The DNA of the CDR3 is TGTGCCAGCAGTTTCAAAGAGACCCAGTACTTC. Using reference TRBV2 and TRBJ2-5 for the parts outside the CDR3, the full variable domain is EPEVTQTPSHQVTQMGQEVILRCVPISNHLYFYWYRQILGQKVEFLVSFYNNEISEKSEIFDDQFSVERPDGSNFTLKIRSTKLEDSAMYFCASSFKETQYFGPGTRLLVL.

The chain links TRBV18 to TRBJ1-6, with unresolved D. Between the trimmed V and J ends, which lost 3 bases and 10 bases, there was a span of 13 bases. Germline V gene sequence: CDR1 KGHSH, CDR2 LQKENI. This CDR3 has 14 amino acids. This CDR3 reads CASSPGSYGSPLHF. The CDR3 DNA reads as TGTGCCAGCTCACCCGGTTCCTACGGCTCACCCCTCCACTTT.

In its sample, this clonotype was seen many times. V gene TRBV9 combines with J gene TRBJ2-6; 8 nucleotides line up with TRBD1. Losses at the gene ends were 1 base for V and 4 bases for J; bases not matched to a gene: 7. Germline CDR1 reads SGDLS; CDR2 reads YYNGEE. The CDR3 runs 17 residues. CDR3 nucleotides: TGTGCCAGCAGCGTATCGACAGGGGCTTCAGGGGCCAACGTCCTGACTTTC. Translation gives CASSVSTGASGANVLTF.

This clonotype was counted at least ten times. V and J are TRBV7-9 and TRBJ1-4; D unresolved. The CDR3 covers 15 residues. Between the trimmed V and J ends, which lost 2 bases and 8 bases, there was a span of 15 bases. The germline CDR1 and CDR2 sequences are SEHNR and FQNEAQ (reference sequence). The CDR3 bases are TGTGCCAGCAGCTTAAAGGGCAGTGTCGAGGAAAAACTGTTTTTT. Protein sequence: CASSLKGSVEEKLFF.

This clonotype appeared a few times. The chain uses TRBV5-1 and TRBJ2-2, with D unresolved. Trimming removed 3 bases at V and 0 bases at J, with 15 bases between. This CDR3 region has 17 residues. Germline values: CDR1 SGHRS, CDR2 YFSETQ. For the CDR3, the DNA is TGCGCCAGCAGCTGGGCGGCAGTACCAGCGAACACCGGGGAGCTGTTTTTT. It translates to CASSWAAVPANTGELFF. Looking up the rest from reference TRBV5-1 and TRBJ2-2 gives the full variable domain: KAGVTQTPRYLIKTRGQQVTLSCSPISGHRSVSWYQQTPGQGLQFLFEYFSETQRNKGNFPGRFSGRQFSNSRSEMNVSTLELGDSALYLCASSWAAVPANTGELFFGEGSRLTVL.

This chain uses TRBV6-5 with TRBJ1-2; D gene uncertain. V lost 0 bases and J lost 6, with 11 bases in between. Germline CDR1 is MNHEY and CDR2 is SVGAGI. This CDR3 spans 14 amino acids. In DNA, the CDR3 is TGTGCCAGCAGTTACTCGGGTGGAGAGAATGGCTACACCTTC. Encoded protein: CASSYSGGENGYTF.

The genes are TRBV20-1 and TRBJ2-7, with D perhaps TRBD1 or TRBD2 (5 bases each). Germline V gives CDR1 DFQATT, CDR2 SNEGSKA (reference sequence). The CDR3 is made up of 11 amino acids. The germline V and J ends were trimmed by 1 base and 10 bases, with 11 bases remaining between them. DNA of the CDR3: TGCAGTGCTAGAGCCGGGGCAGCCCAGTACTTC. Translating it yields CSARAGAAQYF.

The chain is built from TRBV5-6 and TRBJ2-7; D is possibly TRBD1 or TRBD2 (5 bases each). The CDR3 covers 13 residues. CDR1 is SGHDT, CDR2 YYEEEE, per germline. The V end lost 1 base, the J end lost 6 bases, and 11 bases lay between the germline ends. For the CDR3, the DNA is TGTGCCAGCAGCTTGCCTCCCGGGACCGAGCAGTACTTC. As protein: CASSLPPGTEQYF. Using reference TRBV5-6 and TRBJ2-7 for the parts outside the CDR3, the full variable domain is DAGVTQSPTHLIKTRGQQVTLRCSPKSGHDTVSWYQQALGQGPQFIFQYYEEEERQRGNFPDRFSGHQFPNYSSELNVNALLLGDSALYLCASSLPPGTEQYFGPGTRLTVT.

This clonotype has a handful of counts. A clone one base away is much larger, so this may be a read error. J is TRBJ2-5 and V is TRBV10-3; 8 bases are a match to TRBD1. The germline CDR1 and CDR2 sequences are ENHRY and SYGVKD. Trimming at V came to 2 bases and at J to 5 bases, leaving 7 bases not matched to a gene. The CDR3 covers 15 residues. CDR3 bases: TGTGCCATCAGTGAGCCGGCAGGGGGCTCGGAGACCCAGTACTTC. It encodes CAISEPAGGSETQYF.

This clonotype was recorded at least ten times. V gene TRBV12-3 or TRBV12-4 combines with J gene TRBJ2-3, with 8 bases matching TRBD1. V dropped 2 bases and J dropped 0; count of bases not matched to a gene: 7. The CDR3 loop spans 17 amino acids. In nucleotides, the CDR3 is TGTGCCAGCAGTTTACTAACAGGGGGATTTAGCACAGATACGCAGTATTTT. It is translated as CASSLLTGGFSTDTQYF.

This clonotype was detected a few times. The chain couples TRBV29-1 to TRBJ2-7; 8 bases fit TRBD1. This CDR3 region has 15 residues. CDR1 and CDR2 (germline): SQVTM, ANQGSEA. V was pared by 1 base and J by 0 bases, with 5 bases of the junction left unmatched. The CDR3 loop reads CSVEAGGFNSYEQYF. CDR3 in DNA: TGCAGCGTTGAAGCAGGGGGCTTTAACTCCTACGAGCAGTACTTC.

The CDR3 DNA is TGTGCCAGCAGCGTAAACACAGATACGCAGTATTTT. Residues: CASSVNTDTQYF. The rearrangement links TRBV6-1 to TRBJ2-3; the D is unclear. This CDR3 is built from 12 residues. The germline V and J ends were trimmed by 6 bases and 2 bases, with 6 bases remaining between them. Germline CDR1 and CDR2: MNHNS and SASEGT.